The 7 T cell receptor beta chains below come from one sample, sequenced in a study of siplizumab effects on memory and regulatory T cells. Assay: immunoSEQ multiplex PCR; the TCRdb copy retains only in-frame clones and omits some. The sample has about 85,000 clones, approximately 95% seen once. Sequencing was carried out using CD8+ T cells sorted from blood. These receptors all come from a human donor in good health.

In nucleotides, the CDR3 is TGTGCCTGGAGTGCCGGGACAGGGGCCTACGAGCAGTACTTC. Protein product: CAWSAGTGAYEQYF. This chain joins TRBV30 and TRBJ2-7; 10 positions match TRBD1. V lost 1 base to trimming and J lost 2 bases; unmatched junction nucleotides: 2. The CDR3 consists of 14 residues. The germline V gene has CDR1 GTSNPN and CDR2 SVGIG (reference sequence).

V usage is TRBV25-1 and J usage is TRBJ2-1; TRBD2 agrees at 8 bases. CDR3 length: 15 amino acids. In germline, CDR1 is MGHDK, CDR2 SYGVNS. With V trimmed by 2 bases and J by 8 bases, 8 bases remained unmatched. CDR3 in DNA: TGTGCCAGCAGTGAACTCAGCGGGAGAGTGGATGAGCAGTTCTTC. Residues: CASSELSGRVDEQFF.

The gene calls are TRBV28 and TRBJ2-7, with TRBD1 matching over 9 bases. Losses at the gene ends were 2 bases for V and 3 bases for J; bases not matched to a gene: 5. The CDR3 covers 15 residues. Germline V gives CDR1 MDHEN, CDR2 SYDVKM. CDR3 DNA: TGTGCCAGCAGTTTAAGTCGGACAGGGGTCTACGAGCAGTACTTC. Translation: CASSLSRTGVYEQYF.

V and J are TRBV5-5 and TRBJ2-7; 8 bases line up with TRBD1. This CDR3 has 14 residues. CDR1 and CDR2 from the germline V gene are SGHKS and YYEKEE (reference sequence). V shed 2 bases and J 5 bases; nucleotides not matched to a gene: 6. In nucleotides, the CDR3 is TGTGCCAGCAGCTTTTCGACAGGGGCCCACGAGCAGTACTTC. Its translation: CASSFSTGAHEQYF.

This CDR3 is CASSLALASRGTGELFF. CDR3 DNA: TGTGCCAGCAGCTTAGCGCTGGCTAGCCGGGGCACCGGGGAGCTGTTTTTT. V is TRBV7-9 and J is TRBJ2-2; the D gene is possibly TRBD2 (5 bases). Looked up from germline, CDR1 is SEHNR and CDR2 is FQNEAQ (reference sequence). Trimming took off 0 bases at V and 4 bases at J, with 15 bases between the two ends. The CDR3 is made up of 17 amino acids.

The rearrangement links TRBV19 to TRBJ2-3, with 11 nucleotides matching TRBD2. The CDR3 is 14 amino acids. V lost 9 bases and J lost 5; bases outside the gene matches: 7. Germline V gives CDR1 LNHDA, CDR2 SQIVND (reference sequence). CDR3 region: CASDSGRAGDTQYF. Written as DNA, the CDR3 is TGTGCCAGCGATAGCGGGAGGGCCGGAGATACGCAGTATTTT.

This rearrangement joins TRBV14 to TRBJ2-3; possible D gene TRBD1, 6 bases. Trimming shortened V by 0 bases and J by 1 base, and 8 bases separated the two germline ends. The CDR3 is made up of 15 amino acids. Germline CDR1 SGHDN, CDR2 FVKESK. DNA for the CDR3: TGTGCCAGCAGCCAAGATTGGGGGCGCACAGATACGCAGTATTTT. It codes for CASSQDWGRTDTQYF.